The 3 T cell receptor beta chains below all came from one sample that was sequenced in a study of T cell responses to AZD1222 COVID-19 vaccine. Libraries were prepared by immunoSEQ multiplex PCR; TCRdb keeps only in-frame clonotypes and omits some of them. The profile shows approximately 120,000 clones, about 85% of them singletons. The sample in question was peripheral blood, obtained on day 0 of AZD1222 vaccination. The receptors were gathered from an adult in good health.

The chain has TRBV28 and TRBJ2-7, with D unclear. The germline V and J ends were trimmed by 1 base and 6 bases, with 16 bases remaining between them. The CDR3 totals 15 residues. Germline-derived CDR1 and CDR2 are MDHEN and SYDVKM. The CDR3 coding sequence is TGTGCCAGCAGTTTATACCGTTCTGCGAGGATCGAGCAGTACTTC. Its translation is CASSLYRSARIEQYF. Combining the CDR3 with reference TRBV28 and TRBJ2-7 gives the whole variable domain DVKVTQSSRYLVKRTGEKVFLECVQDMDHENMFWYRQDPGLGLRLIYFSYDVKMKEKGDIPEGYSVSREKKERFSLILESASTNQTSMYLCASSLYRSARIEQYFGPGTRLTVT.

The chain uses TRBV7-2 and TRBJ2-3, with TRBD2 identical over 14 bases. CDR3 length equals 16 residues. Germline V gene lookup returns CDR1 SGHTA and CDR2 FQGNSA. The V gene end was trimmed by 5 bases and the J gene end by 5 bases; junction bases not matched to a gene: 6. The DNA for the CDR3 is TGTGCCAGCAGCATGAGACTAGCGGGGGGGCTAGATACGCAGTATTTT. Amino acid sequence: CASSMRLAGGLDTQYF.

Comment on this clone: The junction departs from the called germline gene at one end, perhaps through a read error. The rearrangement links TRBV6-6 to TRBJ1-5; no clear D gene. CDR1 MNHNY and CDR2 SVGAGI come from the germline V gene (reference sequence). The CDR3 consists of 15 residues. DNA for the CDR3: TGTGCCAGCAGTTTGGCCCCGAACTTGAATCAGCTCCAGCATTTT. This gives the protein CASSLAPNLNQLQHF.